Listed here are 12 T cell receptor beta chains from one sample, sequenced in a study of blood T cell repertoires in COVID-19. Sequencing used immunoSEQ multiplex PCR; TCRdb keeps in-frame clones, though not all of them. Here the sample spans under 300,000 clones, approximately 80% being singletons. The specimen was peripheral blood. The receptors shown here come from a middle-aged woman with active or convalescent COVID-19.

The chain couples TRBV21-1 to TRBJ1-1; no check of the table's D call, TRBD1, against the DNA was made. TRBV21-1 is deemed a pseudogene. The CDR3 runs 14 residues. This CDR3 is CASGRQAQGAEAFF. The CDR3 coding sequence is TGTGCCAGCGGAAGACAGGCCCAAGGGGCTGAAGCTTTCTTT.

The V and J genes are TRBV21-1 and TRBJ2-7; the table's D call of TRBD1 was not tested on the DNA. TRBV21-1 is a listed pseudogene. This CDR3 comprises 15 residues. CDR3 coding DNA: TGTGCCAGCAGCGACGCCGGGACAGGACCCTACGAGCAGTACTTC. This gives the protein CASSDAGTGPYEQYF.

The chain employs TRBV25-1 and TRBJ2-1; 12 nucleotides align to TRBD2. The J segment lost 8 bases and the V segment lost 8 bases, leaving 10 bases of the junction unmatched. This CDR3 contains 15 residues. CDR1 MGHDK and CDR2 SYGVNS come from the germline V gene. The DNA of the CDR3 is TGTGCCAGCGGTCCTAGCGGGGGGGCCAAGCATGAGCAGTTCTTC. This sequence encodes CASGPSGGAKHEQFF. Variable domain in full (rest from reference TRBV25-1 and TRBJ2-1): EADIYQTPRYLVIGTGKKITLECSQTMGHDKMYWYQQDPGMELHLIHYSYGVNSTEKGDLSSESTVSRIRTEHFPLTLESARPSHTSQYLCASGPSGGAKHEQFFGPGTRLTVL.

The chain links TRBV6-8 to TRBJ1-2, with no clear D. With 6 bases removed from V and 5 bases from J, the gap between germline ends came to 10 bases. Germline lookup yields CDR1 MNHGY and CDR2 SAAAGT. This CDR3 comprises 12 residues. CDR3 residues: CASSAHQYGYTF. CDR3 coding DNA: TGTGCCAGCAGCGCCCATCAGTATGGCTACACCTTC.

The chain links TRBV27 to TRBJ2-3, with 9 bases that match TRBD2. V was pared by 5 bases and J by 1 base, with 4 bases of the junction left unmatched. The CDR3 is 15 amino acids. Germline-derived CDR1 and CDR2 are MNHEY and SMNVEV (reference sequence). CDR3 nucleotide sequence: TGTGCCAGCAGTGAGAGGACTAGCGGCACAGATACGCAGTATTTT. Protein product: CASSERTSGTDTQYF.

The chain carries TRBV6-1 and TRBJ1-5, with a weak D call TRBD1 (5 bases). This CDR3 contains 14 residues. Looked up from germline, CDR1 is MNHNS and CDR2 is SASEGT. Between the trimmed V and J ends, which lost 3 bases and 6 bases, there was a span of 12 bases. The CDR3 sequence: CASSEGGIGQPQHF. As DNA, the CDR3 is TGTGCCAGCAGTGAGGGGGGGATCGGTCAGCCCCAGCATTTT.

V gene TRBV10-3 combines with J gene TRBJ1-1; D not certain. Trimming pared 5 bases from V and 4 bases from J, leaving 14 bases between. This CDR3 is built from 14 residues. The germline gives CDR1 ENHRY, CDR2 SYGVKD. The CDR3 sequence: CAISPIVEGTEAFF. The DNA of the CDR3 is TGTGCCATCAGTCCAATTGTGGAGGGCACTGAAGCTTTCTTT.

The CDR3 DNA sequence: TGTGCCAGCAAACAGCATGACACAACGAACACTGAAGCTTTCTTT. It translates to CASKQHDTTNTEAFF. V usage is TRBV6-4 and J usage is TRBJ1-1; D unclear. Trimming took 7 bases from V and 1 from J, leaving 16 bases between them. Germline V gives CDR1 MRHNA, CDR2 SNTAGT. The CDR3 extends over 15 amino acids.

The V gene is TRBV11-2, the J gene TRBJ2-4, with TRBD1 matching 7 bases. CDR1 is SGHAT and CDR2 is FQNNGV in the germline V gene. J lost 3 bases, V lost 4 bases, and 6 bases had no gene match. The CDR3 spans 15 residues. CDR3 in amino acids: CASSYRGPDKNIQYF. CDR3 DNA sequence: TGTGCCAGCAGCTATAGGGGGCCAGACAAAAACATTCAGTACTTC.

V is TRBV25-1 and J is TRBJ1-2, with 9 bases that match TRBD1. The CDR3 is 15 residues long. Per the germline V gene, CDR1 is MGHDK and CDR2 is SYGVNS. The J segment lost 4 bases and the V segment lost 1 base, leaving 4 bases of the junction unmatched. The CDR3 nucleotides are TGTGCCAGCAGTGAATGGGGGGACAGGGCCTATGGCTACACCTTC. Residues: CASSEWGDRAYGYTF.

The chain combines TRBV5-6 with TRBJ2-7, with 7 bases lining up with TRBD1. The V gene's germline CDR1 is SGHDT and CDR2 YYEEEE. The CDR3 contains 13 residues. The J segment lost 3 bases and the V segment lost 3 bases, leaving 3 bases of the junction unmatched. CDR3 amino acids: CASSSPGGYEQYV. In DNA form, the CDR3 reads TGTGCCAGCAGCTCCCCAGGGGGCTACGAGCAGTACGTC.

The V call is TRBV5-3, the J call TRBJ1-3; D might be TRBD1 (5 bases). TRBV5-3 is designated an ORF whose function remains uncertain. The CDR3 has 17 residues. V was shortened by 4 bases and J by 0 bases, with 17 bases between the two germline ends. In nucleotides, the CDR3 is TGTGCCAGAAGCCGGTCGGGGACTGCCCTCTCTGGAAACACCATATATTTT. Its protein is CARSRSGTALSGNTIYF.